Presented here are 22 T cell receptor beta chains from one specimen sequenced in a study of T cells in Graves' hyperthyroidism and ophthalmopathy. Amplification targeted TCR beta CDR3 regions from RNA transcripts. The TCR CDR3 was amplified in a first-round RT-PCR using the HTBI primer set. TCRdb processed the multiplex PCR reads anew with MiXCR; each CDR3 protein has one entry. Of 500,000 or so distinct CDR3 sequences in the sample, roughly 15% were seen once. The sample consisted of blood. These receptors were taken from a woman younger than 30 with Graves' ophthalmopathy.

This clonotype has ten or more counts. This chain links TRBV30 with TRBJ2-7; a possible D gene is TRBD1 (6 bases). This CDR3 has 12 residues. CDR1 GTSNPN and CDR2 SVGIG come from the germline V gene (reference sequence). V lost 3 bases and J 7 bases, leaving 13 bases between the germline ends. The CDR3 coding sequence is TGTGCCTGGAGCGGGACACCCAATGAGCAGTACTTC. This translates into CAWSGTPNEQYF.

This clonotype was seen more than once but under ten times. The chain carries TRBV25-1 and TRBJ2-3; D is possibly TRBD2 (6 bases). In germline, CDR1 is MGHDK, CDR2 SYGVNS. Trimming stripped 5 bases from V and 3 bases from J, with 15 bases between. This CDR3 region has 15 residues. This chain's CDR3 is CASSLTGEATDTQYF. The CDR3 bases are TGTGCCAGCAGTCTAACGGGGGAGGCTACAGATACGCAGTATTTT. The full variable domain, rest sourced from reference TRBV25-1 and TRBJ2-3, is EADIYQTPRYLVIGTGKKITLECSQTMGHDKMYWYQQDPGMELHLIHYSYGVNSTEKGDLSSESTVSRIRTEHFPLTLESARPSHTSQYLCASSLTGEATDTQYFGPGTRLTVL.

This clonotype qualifies as medium-sized. The chain joins TRBV12-3 or TRBV12-4 to TRBJ2-1; 9 bases match TRBD1. The V segment lost 3 bases and the J segment 7 bases; nucleotides outside the gene matches: 7. The CDR3 loop spans 15 amino acids. As DNA, the CDR3 is TGTGCCAGCAGTTTCCCCGGGACAGGGAGTAATGAGCAGTTCTTC. It is translated as CASSFPGTGSNEQFF.

The chain has TRBV11-1 and TRBJ2-2; possible D gene TRBD1, 5 bases. V shed 5 bases and J shed 3 bases, with 10 bases lying between them. This CDR3 contains 14 residues. The germline V gene has CDR1 SGHAT and CDR2 FQDESV (reference sequence). The DNA for the CDR3 is TGTGCCAGCAGCGTGGTGGGGCACACCGGGGAGCTGTTTTTT. Translating gives CASSVVGHTGELFF.

This clonotype showed up just a few times. The V gene is TRBV9, the J gene TRBJ2-2, with no clear D. Germline CDR1 reads SGDLS; CDR2 reads YYNGEE. This CDR3 is built from 15 residues. Between the trimmed V and J ends, which lost 2 bases and 4 bases, there was a span of 12 bases. The CDR3 DNA sequence: TGTGCCAGCAGCGTTGCGGTAGAAATCACCGGGGAGCTGTTTTTT. It is translated as CASSVAVEITGELFF. Using reference TRBV9 and TRBJ2-2 for the parts outside the CDR3, the full variable domain is DSGVTQTPKHLITATGQRVTLRCSPRSGDLSVYWYQQSLDQGLQFLIQYYNGEERAKGNILERFSAQQFPDLHSELNLSSLELGDSALYFCASSVAVEITGELFFGEGSRLTVL.

This clonotype was seen a few times. V gene TRBV5-1 combines with J gene TRBJ2-3; TRBD1 aligns across 7 bases. Germline CDR1 reads SGHRS; CDR2 reads YFSETQ. The ends lost 3 bases at V and 3 bases at J; junction bases unmatched: 10. This CDR3 is 16 amino acids long. Written as DNA, the CDR3 is TGCGCCAGCAGCTCGACGCAGGGGGTACGTACAGATACGCAGTATTTT. It translates to CASSSTQGVRTDTQYF.

V is TRBV2 and J is TRBJ2-7, with no clear D. Germline-derived CDR1 and CDR2 are SNHLY and FYNNEI. Trimming stripped 2 bases from V and 2 bases from J, with 4 bases between. This CDR3 spans 12 amino acids. CDR3 coding DNA: TGTGCCAGCAGTGAAATCCCCTACGAGCAGTACTTC. It codes for CASSEIPYEQYF. The full variable domain, in which reference TRBV2 and TRBJ2-7 provide the parts outside the CDR3, is EPEVTQTPSHQVTQMGQEVILRCVPISNHLYFYWYRQILGQKVEFLVSFYNNEISEKSEIFDDQFSVERPDGSNFTLKIRSTKLEDSAMYFCASSEIPYEQYFGPGTRLTVT.

This chain links TRBV6-2 or TRBV6-3 with TRBJ1-5; a weak D match, TRBD1 (5 bases). Germline V gene lookup returns CDR1 MNHEY and CDR2 SVGEGT. Trimming removed 5 bases from V and 4 bases from J, with 12 bases in between. This CDR3 has 14 amino acids. The chain's CDR3 is CASSASRGNQPQHF. The CDR3 DNA reads TGTGCCAGCAGTGCCTCAAGGGGAAATCAGCCCCAGCATTTT.

This clonotype has a handful of counts. V is TRBV27 and J is TRBJ2-3; D assignment may be TRBD1 or TRBD2 (5 bases each). The CDR3 loop spans 16 amino acids. Germline CDR1 reads MNHEY; CDR2 reads SMNVEV (reference sequence). The ends were cut back, 8 bases at V and 5 bases at J, with 23 bases in the middle. The CDR3 sequence is CASVPRAPTGRDTQYF. The CDR3 coding sequence is TGTGCCAGCGTACCCAGGGCTCCCACGGGGAGAGATACGCAGTATTTT.

This clonotype was observed at least ten times. CDR3 region: CASSRTGGSTEAFF. The CDR3 DNA follows: TGTGCCAGCAGCCGTACAGGGGGCAGCACTGAAGCTTTCTTT. The chain recombines TRBV11-2 with TRBJ1-1; 9 nucleotides line up with TRBD1. The germline V gene has CDR1 SGHAT and CDR2 FQNNGV. This CDR3 spans 14 amino acids. Losses at the gene ends were 5 bases for V and 4 bases for J; bases not matched to a gene: 5.

The CDR3 DNA reads TGTGCCAGCTCACCCGGGATTCTAGGGGGCGAGCAGTACTTC. Amino acids: CASSPGILGGEQYF. The chain combines TRBV18 with TRBJ2-7, with TRBD1 as a possible D gene (6 bases). V lost 3 bases, J lost 6 bases, and 15 bases lay in between. This CDR3 is built from 14 residues. Germline CDR1 and CDR2: KGHSH and LQKENI.

This clonotype was counted between two and nine times. CDR3 loop: CASSPLTSGGAGEQFF. CDR3 bases: TGTGCCAGCTCACCCCTGACTAGCGGGGGGGCAGGCGAGCAGTTCTTC. The chain employs TRBV18 and TRBJ2-1; 14 bases agree with TRBD2. In germline, CDR1 is KGHSH, CDR2 LQKENI. The CDR3 consists of 16 residues. The V gene end was trimmed by 3 bases and the J gene end by 10 bases; junction bases not matched to a gene: 8.

This chain links TRBV7-2 with TRBJ2-6, with D perhaps TRBD1 (6 bases). V was clipped by 5 bases and J by 0 bases, with 14 bases between them. Germline V gene lookup returns CDR1 SGHTA and CDR2 FQGNSA. The CDR3 is made up of 17 amino acids. CDR3 residues: CASSPRGPFSGANVLTF. The CDR3 coding sequence is TGTGCCAGCAGCCCCAGGGGCCCCTTCTCTGGGGCCAACGTCCTGACTTTC.

The chain employs TRBV24-1 and TRBJ2-5; D unclear. This CDR3 spans 14 amino acids. The germline gives CDR1 KGHDR, CDR2 SFDVKD. With 1 base removed from V and 3 bases from J, the gap between germline ends came to 8 bases. Here the CDR3 reads CATSDFAAKETQYF. CDR3 sequence (DNA): TGTGCCACCAGTGATTTCGCGGCAAAAGAGACCCAGTACTTC.

In this sample, this clonotype turned up many times. The V call is TRBV28, the J call TRBJ1-1; D is unresolved. Trimming shortened V by 5 bases and J by 6 bases, and 13 bases separated the two germline ends. The germline gives CDR1 MDHEN, CDR2 SYDVKM. The CDR3 covers 13 residues. The CDR3 DNA is TGTGCCAGCAGTGCCCTGGGGATTGCTGAAGCTTTCTTT. Encoded protein: CASSALGIAEAFF.

This chain joins TRBV5-6 and TRBJ1-2, with 9 bases aligning to TRBD1. Germline CDR1 reads SGHDT; CDR2 reads YYEEEE. The CDR3 consists of 14 residues. Germline trimming cut 3 bases from V and 6 bases from J; bases unmatched to any gene: 6. In nucleotides, the CDR3 is TGTGCCAGCAGCTGGGCCGGGACAGGGAATGGCTACACCTTC. This translates into CASSWAGTGNGYTF.

This clonotype was recorded many times. The V and J genes are TRBV30 and TRBJ1-2, with D perhaps TRBD1 (6 bases). The germline V and J ends were trimmed by 4 bases and 6 bases, with 9 bases remaining between them. This CDR3 region has 11 residues. Germline V gene sequence: CDR1 GTSNPN, CDR2 SVGIG (reference sequence). The CDR3 loop is CAWKGGHGYTF. The CDR3 nucleotides read TGTGCCTGGAAGGGGGGACATGGCTACACCTTC.

This clonotype was picked up many times. This chain connects TRBV3-1 to TRBJ2-7; 8 bases match TRBD2. With V trimmed by 2 bases and J by 3 bases, 6 bases remained unmatched. This CDR3 has 15 residues. Germline V gives CDR1 LGHDT, CDR2 YNNKEL (reference sequence). The CDR3 region is CASSQYSGSGYEQYF. The CDR3 DNA reads TGTGCCAGCAGCCAATACAGCGGGAGTGGCTACGAGCAGTACTTC.

This clonotype was detected many times. The rearrangement links TRBV13 to TRBJ2-3; D is uncertain. Trimming left V 6 bases short and J 6 bases short, with 10 bases between. Per the germline V gene, CDR1 is PRHDT and CDR2 is FYEKMQ (reference sequence). The CDR3 contains 12 residues. The CDR3 spells CASSSRTDTQYF. CDR3 sequence (DNA): TGTGCCAGCAGTTCCCGTACCGATACGCAGTATTTT.

About this clonotype itself: Being one base from a much bigger clone, this may be a read error. The conserved final phenylalanine or tryptophan is absent from the CDR3, which likely points to a read error. The chain couples TRBV27 to TRBJ1-1, with no clear D. The CDR3 extends over 13 amino acids. Per the germline V gene, CDR1 is MNHEY and CDR2 is SMNVEV (reference sequence). V dropped 3 bases and J dropped 7 bases, with 12 bases sitting between them. The CDR3 protein is CASSLTPIREAFL. The CDR3 DNA is TGTGCCAGCAGTTTGACTCCAATCCGTGAAGCTTTCCTT.

Notes on this clonotype: With a much larger clone just one base away, this may be a read error. This chain uses TRBV27 with TRBJ2-7; D is unresolved. Trimming shortened V by 5 bases and J by 7 bases, and 12 bases separated the two germline ends. Germline V gene lookup returns CDR1 MNHEY and CDR2 SMNVEV (reference sequence). This CDR3 has 12 amino acids. The CDR3 region has the DNA TGTGCCAGCAGTGTGCAAAGGAGTGAGCAGTACTTC. This translates into CASSVQRSEQYF.

In its sample, this clonotype was seen a few times. The V and J genes are TRBV5-1 and TRBJ2-5; D not certain. This CDR3 contains 17 residues. Germline V lookup: CDR1 SGHRS, CDR2 YFSETQ. Trimming took 2 bases from V and 1 from J, leaving 18 bases between them. The CDR3 sequence: CASSFRAVSLLQETQYF. CDR3 sequence (DNA): TGCGCCAGCAGCTTCCGGGCAGTATCCTTACTCCAAGAGACCCAGTACTTC.